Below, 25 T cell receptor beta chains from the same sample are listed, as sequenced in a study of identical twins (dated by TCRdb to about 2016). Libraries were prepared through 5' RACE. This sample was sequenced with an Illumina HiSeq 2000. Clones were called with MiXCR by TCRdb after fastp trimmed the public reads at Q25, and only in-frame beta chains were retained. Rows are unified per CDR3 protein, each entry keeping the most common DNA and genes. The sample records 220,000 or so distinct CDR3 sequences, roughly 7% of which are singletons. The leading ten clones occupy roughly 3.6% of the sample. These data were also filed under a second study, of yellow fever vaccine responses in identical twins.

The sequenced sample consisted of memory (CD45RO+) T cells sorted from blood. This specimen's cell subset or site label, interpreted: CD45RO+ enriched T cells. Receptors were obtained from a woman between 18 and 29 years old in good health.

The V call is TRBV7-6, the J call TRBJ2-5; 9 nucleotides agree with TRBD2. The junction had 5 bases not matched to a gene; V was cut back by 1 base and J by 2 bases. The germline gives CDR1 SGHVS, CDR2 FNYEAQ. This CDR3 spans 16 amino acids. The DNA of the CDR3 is TGTGCCAGCAGCTTAGGCGGGGGGGGATATCAAGAGACCCAGTACTTC. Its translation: CASSLGGGGYQETQYF.

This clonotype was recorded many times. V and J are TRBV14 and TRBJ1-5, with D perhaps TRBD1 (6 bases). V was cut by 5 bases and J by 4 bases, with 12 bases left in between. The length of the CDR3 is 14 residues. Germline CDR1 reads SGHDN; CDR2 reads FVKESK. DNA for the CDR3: TGTGCCAGCAGCGGCCAAGGGGGAAATCAGCCCCAGCATTTT. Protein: CASSGQGGNQPQHF.

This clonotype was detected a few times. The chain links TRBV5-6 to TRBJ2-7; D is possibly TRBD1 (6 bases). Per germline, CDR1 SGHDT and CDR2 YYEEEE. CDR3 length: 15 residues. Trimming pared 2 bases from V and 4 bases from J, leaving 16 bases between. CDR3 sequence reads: CASSFRQVTGYEQYV. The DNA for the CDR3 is TGTGCCAGCAGCTTTAGACAGGTTACGGGATACGAGCAGTACGTC.

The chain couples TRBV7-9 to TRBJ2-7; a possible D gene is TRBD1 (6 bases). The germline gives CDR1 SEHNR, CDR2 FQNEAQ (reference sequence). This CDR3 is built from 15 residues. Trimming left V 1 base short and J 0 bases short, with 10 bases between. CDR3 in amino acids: CASSLGEQGSYEQYF. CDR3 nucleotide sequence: TGTGCCAGCAGCTTAGGGGAACAGGGCTCCTACGAGCAGTACTTC.

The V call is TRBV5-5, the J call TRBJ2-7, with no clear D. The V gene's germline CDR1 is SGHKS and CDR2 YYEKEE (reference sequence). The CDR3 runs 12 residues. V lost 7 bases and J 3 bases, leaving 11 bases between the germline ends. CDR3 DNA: TGTGCCAGCGGCCCATTAGACTACGAGCAGTACTTC. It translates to CASGPLDYEQYF. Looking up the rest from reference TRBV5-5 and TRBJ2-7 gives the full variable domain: DAGVTQSPTHLIKTRGQQVTLRCSPISGHKSVSWYQQVLGQGPQFIFQYYEKEERGRGNFPDRFSARQFPNYSSELNVNALLLGDSALYLCASGPLDYEQYFGPGTRLTVT.

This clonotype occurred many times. The CDR3 spells CSARSGQGDYGEQFF. The CDR3 region has the DNA TGCAGTGCTAGATCCGGACAGGGCGATTATGGTGAGCAGTTCTTC. The rearrangement uses TRBV20-1 and TRBJ2-1, with 8 bases aligning to TRBD1. The CDR3 has 15 residues. Trimming at V came to 2 bases and at J to 9 bases, leaving 12 bases not matched to a gene. The germline CDR1 and CDR2 sequences are DFQATT and SNEGSKA (reference sequence).

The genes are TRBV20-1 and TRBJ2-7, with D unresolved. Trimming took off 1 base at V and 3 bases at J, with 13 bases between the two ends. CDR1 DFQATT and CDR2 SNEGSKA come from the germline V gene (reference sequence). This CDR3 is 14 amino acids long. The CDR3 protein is CSARVLEENYEQYF. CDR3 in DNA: TGCAGTGCTAGAGTACTTGAAGAAAACTACGAGCAGTACTTC.

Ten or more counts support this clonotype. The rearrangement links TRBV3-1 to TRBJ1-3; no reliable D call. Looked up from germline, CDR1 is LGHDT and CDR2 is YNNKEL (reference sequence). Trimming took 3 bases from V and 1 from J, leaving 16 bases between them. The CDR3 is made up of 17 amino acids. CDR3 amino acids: CASSQWVRTESGNTIYF. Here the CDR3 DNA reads TGTGCCAGCAGCCAGTGGGTGAGGACTGAATCTGGAAACACCATATATTTT. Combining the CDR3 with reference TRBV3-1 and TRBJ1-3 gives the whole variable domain DTAVSQTPKYLVTQMGNDKSIKCEQNLGHDTMYWYKQDSKKFLKIMFSYNNKELIINETVPNRFSPKSPDKAHLNLHINSLELGDSAVYFCASSQWVRTESGNTIYFGEGSWLTVV.

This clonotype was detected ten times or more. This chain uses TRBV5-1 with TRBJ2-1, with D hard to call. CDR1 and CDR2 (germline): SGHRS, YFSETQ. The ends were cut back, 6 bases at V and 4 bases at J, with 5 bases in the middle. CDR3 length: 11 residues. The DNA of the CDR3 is TGCGCCAGCATGGAGTACAATGAGCAGTTCTTC. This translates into CASMEYNEQFF.

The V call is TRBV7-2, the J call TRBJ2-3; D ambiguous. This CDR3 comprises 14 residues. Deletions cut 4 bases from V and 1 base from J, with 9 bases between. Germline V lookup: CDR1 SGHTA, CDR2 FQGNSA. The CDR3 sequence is CASSSNLGTDTQYF. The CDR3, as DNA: TGTGCCAGCAGCTCCAACCTAGGCACAGATACGCAGTATTTT.

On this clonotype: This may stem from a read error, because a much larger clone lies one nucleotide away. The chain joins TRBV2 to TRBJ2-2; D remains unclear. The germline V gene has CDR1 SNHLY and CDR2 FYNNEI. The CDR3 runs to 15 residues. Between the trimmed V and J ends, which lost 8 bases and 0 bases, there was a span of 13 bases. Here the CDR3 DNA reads TGTGCCAGCGGTCGACCGGCCGCGAACACCGGGGAGCTGTTTTTT. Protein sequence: CASGRPAANTGELFF. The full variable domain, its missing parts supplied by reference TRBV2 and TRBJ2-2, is EPEVTQTPSHQVTQMGQEVILRCVPISNHLYFYWYRQILGQKVEFLVSFYNNEISEKSEIFDDQFSVERPDGSNFTLKIRSTKLEDSAMYFCASGRPAANTGELFFGEGSRLTVL.

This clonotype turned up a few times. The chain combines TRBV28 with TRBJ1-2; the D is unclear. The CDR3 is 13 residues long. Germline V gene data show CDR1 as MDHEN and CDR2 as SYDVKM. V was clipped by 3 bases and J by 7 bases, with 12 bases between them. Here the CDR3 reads CASSFPRTPGYTF. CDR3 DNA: TGTGCCAGCAGTTTTCCACGAACCCCTGGCTACACCTTC.

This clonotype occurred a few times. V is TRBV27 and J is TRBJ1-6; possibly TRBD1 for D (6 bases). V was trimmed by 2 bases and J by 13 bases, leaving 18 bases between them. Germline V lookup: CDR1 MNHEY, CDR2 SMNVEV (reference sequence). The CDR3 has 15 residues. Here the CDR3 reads CASSLNGQGIWPLHF. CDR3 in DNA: TGTGCCAGCAGTTTAAACGGGCAGGGGATTTGGCCCCTCCACTTT.

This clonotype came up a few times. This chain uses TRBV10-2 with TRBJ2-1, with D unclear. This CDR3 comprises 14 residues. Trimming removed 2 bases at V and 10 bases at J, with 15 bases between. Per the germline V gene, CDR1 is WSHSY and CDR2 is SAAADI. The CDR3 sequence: CASSEPSNRVEQFF. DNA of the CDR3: TGCGCCAGCAGTGAGCCTTCTAACCGAGTGGAGCAGTTCTTC.

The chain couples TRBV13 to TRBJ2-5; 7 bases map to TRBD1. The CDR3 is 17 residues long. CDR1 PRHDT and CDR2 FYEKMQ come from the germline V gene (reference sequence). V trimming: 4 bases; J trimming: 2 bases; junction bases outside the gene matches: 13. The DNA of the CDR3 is TGTGCCAGCAGCTCGTGGGGATCGGGACAGAAACAAGAGACCCAGTACTTC. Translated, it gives CASSSWGSGQKQETQYF.

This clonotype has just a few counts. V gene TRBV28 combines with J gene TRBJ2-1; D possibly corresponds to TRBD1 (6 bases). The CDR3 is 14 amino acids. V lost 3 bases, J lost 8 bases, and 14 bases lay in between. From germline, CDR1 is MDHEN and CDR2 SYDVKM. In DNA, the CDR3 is TGTGCCAGCAGTTTGGAGGTAACAGGGCATGAGCAGTTCTTC. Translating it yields CASSLEVTGHEQFF.

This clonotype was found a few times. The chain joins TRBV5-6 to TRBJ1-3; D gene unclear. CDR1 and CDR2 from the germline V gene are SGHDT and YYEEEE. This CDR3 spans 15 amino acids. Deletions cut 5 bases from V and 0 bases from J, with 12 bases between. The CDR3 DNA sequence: TGTGCCAGCAGTTATCGGGTGAGCTCTGGAAACACCATATATTTT. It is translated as CASSYRVSSGNTIYF.

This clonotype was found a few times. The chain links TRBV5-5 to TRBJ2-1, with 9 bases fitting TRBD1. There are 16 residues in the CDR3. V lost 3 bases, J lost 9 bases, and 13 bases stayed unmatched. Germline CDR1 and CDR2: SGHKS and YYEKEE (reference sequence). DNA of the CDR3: TGTGCCAGCAGCTCCGAAGTGGGGACAGGGTCCAGTGAGCAGTTCTTC. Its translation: CASSSEVGTGSSEQFF.

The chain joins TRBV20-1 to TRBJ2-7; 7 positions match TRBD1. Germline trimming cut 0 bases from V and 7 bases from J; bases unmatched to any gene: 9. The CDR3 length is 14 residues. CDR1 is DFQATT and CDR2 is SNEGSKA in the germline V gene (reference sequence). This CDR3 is CSARDLQGLGEQYF. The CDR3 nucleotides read TGCAGTGCTAGAGATCTACAGGGGCTAGGAGAGCAGTACTTC.

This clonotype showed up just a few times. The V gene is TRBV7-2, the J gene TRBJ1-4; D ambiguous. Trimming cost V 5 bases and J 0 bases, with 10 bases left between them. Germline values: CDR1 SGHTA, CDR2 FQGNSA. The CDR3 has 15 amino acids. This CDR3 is CASSPDGATNEKLFF. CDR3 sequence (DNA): TGTGCCAGCAGCCCCGATGGGGCAACTAATGAAAAACTGTTTTTT.

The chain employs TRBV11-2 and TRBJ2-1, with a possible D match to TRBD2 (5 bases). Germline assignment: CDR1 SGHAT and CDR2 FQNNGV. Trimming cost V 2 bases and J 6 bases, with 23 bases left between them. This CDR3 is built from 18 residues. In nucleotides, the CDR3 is TGTGCCAGCAGCTTATCCCCTTTTGCGAGAGGGAGACCCAATGAGCAGTTCTTC. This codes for CASSLSPFARGRPNEQFF.

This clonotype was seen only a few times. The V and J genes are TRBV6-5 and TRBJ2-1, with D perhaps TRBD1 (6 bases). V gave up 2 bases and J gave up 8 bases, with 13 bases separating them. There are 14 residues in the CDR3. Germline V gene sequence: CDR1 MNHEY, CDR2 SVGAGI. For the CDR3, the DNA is TGTGCCAGCAGTTACGGGACAAATAAGGATGAGCAGTTCTTC. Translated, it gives CASSYGTNKDEQFF.

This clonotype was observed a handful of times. The CDR3: CASSLVLTDTQYF. CDR3 DNA: TGCGCCAGCAGCTTGGTCCTCACAGATACGCAGTATTTT. This chain links TRBV5-1 with TRBJ2-3; D not resolved. V shed 0 bases and J shed 2 bases, with 4 bases lying between them. The CDR3 has 13 amino acids. CDR1 is SGHRS and CDR2 is YFSETQ in the germline V gene.

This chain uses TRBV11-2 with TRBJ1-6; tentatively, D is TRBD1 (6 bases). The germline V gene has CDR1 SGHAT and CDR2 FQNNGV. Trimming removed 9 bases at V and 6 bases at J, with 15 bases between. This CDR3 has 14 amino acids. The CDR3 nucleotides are TGTGCCAGTGCCGGGGGGGGCACTAATTCACCCCTCCACTTT. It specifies CASAGGGTNSPLHF.

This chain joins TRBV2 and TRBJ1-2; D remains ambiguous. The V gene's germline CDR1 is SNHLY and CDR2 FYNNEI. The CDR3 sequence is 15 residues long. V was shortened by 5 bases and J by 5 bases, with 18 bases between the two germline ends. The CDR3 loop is CASSPGSMQTYGYTF. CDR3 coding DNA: TGTGCCAGCAGTCCGGGGTCCATGCAGACTTATGGCTACACCTTC. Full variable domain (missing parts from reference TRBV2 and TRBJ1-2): EPEVTQTPSHQVTQMGQEVILRCVPISNHLYFYWYRQILGQKVEFLVSFYNNEISEKSEIFDDQFSVERPDGSNFTLKIRSTKLEDSAMYFCASSPGSMQTYGYTFGSGTRLTVV.